This T cell receptor beta chain originates from a study of T cell changes during pregnancy in multiple sclerosis. Profiled with immunoSEQ multiplex PCR; TCRdb holds only in-frame clones, not every one. The table includes around 96,000 clones, approximately 92% detected once. The TCR comes from a female donor with multiple sclerosis, enrolled in a pregnancy study. The specimen comprised peripheral blood, sampled in the first trimester of pregnancy.

The DNA of the CDR3 is TGTGCCAGCAGTTACTCGGGGCAGGCCCTCTACTATGGCTACACCTTC. This codes for CASSYSGQALYYGYTF. The V and J genes are TRBV6-6 and TRBJ1-2, with D possibly being TRBD1 (5 bases). V lost 0 bases and J 3 bases, leaving 14 bases between the germline ends. CDR1 and CDR2 from the germline V gene are MNHNY and SVGAGI (reference sequence). The CDR3 has 16 amino acids.